A selection of T cell receptor beta chains follows, all from one sample in a study of blood T cell repertoires in COVID-19. The repertoire was sequenced with immunoSEQ multiplex PCR; TCRdb's copy has only in-frame clones and lacks some. The sample lists approximately 100,000 clones, roughly nine tenths occurring once. The sample comprised peripheral blood. These receptors all stem from a human donor in a cohort sampled during active COVID-19. CDR3s include the opening cysteine and the closing phenylalanine or tryptophan. The D gene is left open where the match is weak. Not every row has a clone size; where given, it reads once, few, many or a size class.

>TRBD1|TRBV19|TRBJ1-2|.
CASSIPQGTGRTLGYGYTF
TGTGCCAGTAGTATACCCCAAGGGACAGGGCGGACTCTCGGCTATGGCTACACCTTC
>.|TRBV19|TRBJ1-2|.
CASSRTENYGYTF
TGTGCCAGTAGTAGAACAGAGAACTATGGCTACACCTTC
>.|TRBV2|TRBJ2-1|.
CASSSARSSSYNEQFF
TGTGCCAGCAGTTCTGCCAGATCCTCCTCCTACAATGAGCAGTTCTTC
>.|TRBV6-6|TRBJ1-1|.
CASRVGGLNTEAFF
TGTGCCAGCAGGGTGGGGGGGTTAAACACTGAAGCTTTCTTT
>.|TRBV27|TRBJ2-1|once
CASSFDSSIYNEQFF
TGTGCCAGCAGTTTCGACAGCTCCATCTACAATGAGCAGTTCTTC
>TRBD2|TRBV2|TRBJ2-3|.
CASSDRLAGDTQYF
TGTGCCAGCAGCGACCGACTAGCCGGGGATACGCAGTATTTT
>TRBD1|TRBV4-1|TRBJ1-5|.
CASSQYDREQPQHF
TGCGCCAGCAGCCAATATGACAGGGAACAGCCCCAGCATTTT
>TRBD2|TRBV28|TRBJ2-5|.
CASSKPSGRARETQYF
TGTGCCAGCAGCAAACCTTCCGGGAGGGCCCGGGAGACCCAGTACTTC
>TRBD1|TRBV27|TRBJ1-1|.
CATRRDRGPNTEAFF
TGTGCCACCCGCCGGGACAGGGGACCGAACACTGAAGCTTTCTTT
>TRBD2|TRBV14|TRBJ2-5|.
CASSQDWASGTQYF
TGTGCCAGCAGCCAAGATTGGGCTAGCGGGACCCAGTACTTC
>TRBD2|TRBV4-2|TRBJ2-7|.
CASSQDPSGGAYEQYF
TGTGCCAGCAGCCAAGACCCAAGCGGGGGGGCCTACGAGCAGTACTTC
>TRBD1|TRBV6-5|TRBJ1-1|once
CASLDRGTLNTEAFF
TGTGCCAGCCTGGACAGGGGGACTTTGAACACTGAAGCTTTCTTT
>TRBD2|TRBV5-8|TRBJ2-1|.
CANRQAGYNEQFF
TGTGCCAACCGTCAAGCGGGGTACAATGAGCAGTTCTTC
>.|TRBV29-1|TRBJ2-7|once
CSVERSRGYEQYF
TGCAGCGTTGAAAGGTCCAGGGGCTACGAGCAGTACTTC
>TRBD1|TRBV19|TRBJ2-7|.
CASSIGAGTGYEQYF
TGTGCCAGTAGTATAGGGGCGGGGACAGGCTACGAGCAGTACTTC
>TRBD2|TRBV9|TRBJ2-3|.
CASSVESGVTDTQYF
TGTGCCAGCAGCGTAGAAAGCGGGGTGACAGATACGCAGTATTTT
>.|TRBV5-6|TRBJ1-5|.
CASSLRTSYQPQHF
TGTGCCAGCAGCTTAAGGACATCTTATCAGCCCCAGCATTTT
>TRBD1|TRBV19|TRBJ2-7|.
CASSIDHGTGYEQYF
TGTGCCAGTAGTATAGATCACGGGACAGGCTACGAGCAGTACTTC
>TRBD2|TRBV6-5|TRBJ2-1|.
CASSRASGYNEQFF
TGTGCCAGCAGTCGCGCTAGCGGCTACAATGAGCAGTTCTTC
>TRBD1|TRBV6-5|TRBJ2-5|.
CASSYIGTGKETQYF
TGTGCCAGCAGTTACATCGGGACAGGGAAAGAGACCCAGTACTTC
>.|TRBV7-2|TRBJ1-1|.
CASSSRIRGTEAFF
TGTGCCAGCAGCTCACGAATTCGGGGGACTGAAGCTTTCTTT
>.|TRBV12-3/TRBV12-4|TRBJ1-3|.
CASSPHGGNTIYF
TGTGCCAGCAGCCCCCACGGTGGAAACACCATATATTTT
>TRBD1|TRBV5-6|TRBJ1-1|.
CASEAGGSHTEAFF
TGTGCCAGTGAAGCAGGGGGTTCCCACACTGAAGCTTTCTTT
>TRBD2|TRBV13|TRBJ2-7|.
CASSLDLGGSGRTDEQYF
TGTGCCAGCAGCTTAGACTTAGGTGGGAGCGGGAGGACCGACGAGCAGTACTTC
>TRBD1|TRBV6-6|TRBJ1-3|.
CASSRQGPGAGNTIYF
TGTGCCAGCAGTCGACAGGGACCGGGAGCTGGAAACACCATATATTTT
>TRBD2|TRBV9|TRBJ2-1|.
CASSVSGISYNEQFF
TGTGCCAGCAGCGTTAGCGGGATATCCTACAATGAGCAGTTCTTC
>.|TRBV11-2|TRBJ2-3|.
CASSSWEDSDTQYF
TGTGCCAGCAGCTCGTGGGAGGATTCAGATACGCAGTATTTT
>.|TRBV2|TRBJ2-2|.
CASSPGINTGELFF
TGTGCCAGCAGCCCCGGGATAAACACCGGGGAGCTGTTTTTT
>.|TRBV24-1|TRBJ2-1|.
CATSDFGSVHEQFF
TGTGCCACCAGTGATTTCGGGAGTGTTCATGAGCAGTTCTTC
>TRBD1|TRBV14|TRBJ1-2|.
CASSQDPGGVGYTF
TGTGCCAGCAGCCAAGATCCAGGGGGCGTTGGCTACACCTTC
>.|TRBV5-5|TRBJ2-7|few
CASSLDGGSYEQYF
TGTGCCAGCAGCTTGGATGGCGGTAGCTACGAGCAGTACTTC
>.|TRBV5-1|TRBJ2-1|.
CASSLGTTPYNEQFF
TGCGCCAGCAGCTTGGGGACTACCCCTTACAATGAGCAGTTCTTC
>TRBD2|TRBV6-2/TRBV6-3|TRBJ2-1|.
CASSYTLGLHEIYNEQFF
TGTGCCAGCAGTTACACCTTGGGACTACACGAAATTTACAATGAGCAGTTCTTC